This TCR beta chain was observed in a study of blood T cell repertoires in COVID-19 (TCRdb year 2020). Some background on the complete study: Collaborator samples came from the United States, Italy and Spain and covered acute and convalescent phases of COVID-19. The prospective study material was composed of cDNA or gDNA derived from T cells, B-cell-depleted T cells, or PBMCs. The dataset comprised deeply sampled blood TCRbeta repertoires from subjects exposed to, actively infected with, or recovered from COVID-19. A freely available public database, intended as a resource for researchers studying the immune response to SARS-CoV-2, is where the repertoires were released. The samples were drawn from two sources: the first 160 participants of the ongoing ImmuneRACE study, and about 1,300 subjects contributed by 6 global collaborators. Nearly every sample came with metadata listing a de-identified subject ID, COVID-19 status, age in years and sex. Where available, HLA class I and class II types were taken from metadata supplied by the sample provider and were not determined by assay-based typing.

Collaborating institutions collected whole blood in K2EDTA tubes following their own protocols. For TCRbeta analysis, collaborators shipped samples as frozen whole blood, isolated PBMCs, or DNA extracted from either of those sample types. TCRbeta CDR3 regions were amplified from genomic DNA using the immunoSEQ Assay, a bias-controlled multiplex PCR. Per the authors' processing: The number of nucleated cells in each sample was estimated from the amplification of reference gene primers within the assay. To quantify the absolute abundance of each unique TCRbeta CDR3 rearrangement, sequence reads were collapsed and filtered. For each sample, productive Simpson clonality was calculated as the square root of Simpson's diversity index across productive rearrangements. This is the immuneACCESS table as TCRdb keeps it, with only in-frame sequences that have V and J called. A part of the clones is gone; compared with another copy, unresolved V genes explain less than half, and the rest is unexplained. V, J and clone size derive from that table, while D and trimming were established from the DNA sequence. The sample records over 100,000 clones, around nine tenths of which are singletons. The ten largest clonotypes hold 3.5% to 4.5% of the sample.

With regard to this clone: No antigen is known for it. Base qualities are missing; no much larger clone stands one base away.

Study-wide findings and limitations: Clinical and demographic metadata were provided uncurated, with the amount varying by source and participant.

The junction carries 5 bases between V and J, which are trimmed by 0 bases and 10 bases respectively. The CDR1 and CDR2 encoded by the germline V gene are SGDLS and YYNGEE. CDR3 length: 12 amino acids, cysteine to phenylalanine. Of the read, only the CDR3 DNA is kept; its 36 bases are in frame from base 1. The receptor comes from a man aged 40-50 years with acute or convalescent COVID-19. The sequenced material came from peripheral blood. The sequence joins TRBV9 to TRBJ1-6, with no D gene named confidently. The sequenced DNA is TGTGCCAGCAGCGTAGGGCAATCACCCCTCCACTTT. Its translation reads: CASSVGQSPLHF.